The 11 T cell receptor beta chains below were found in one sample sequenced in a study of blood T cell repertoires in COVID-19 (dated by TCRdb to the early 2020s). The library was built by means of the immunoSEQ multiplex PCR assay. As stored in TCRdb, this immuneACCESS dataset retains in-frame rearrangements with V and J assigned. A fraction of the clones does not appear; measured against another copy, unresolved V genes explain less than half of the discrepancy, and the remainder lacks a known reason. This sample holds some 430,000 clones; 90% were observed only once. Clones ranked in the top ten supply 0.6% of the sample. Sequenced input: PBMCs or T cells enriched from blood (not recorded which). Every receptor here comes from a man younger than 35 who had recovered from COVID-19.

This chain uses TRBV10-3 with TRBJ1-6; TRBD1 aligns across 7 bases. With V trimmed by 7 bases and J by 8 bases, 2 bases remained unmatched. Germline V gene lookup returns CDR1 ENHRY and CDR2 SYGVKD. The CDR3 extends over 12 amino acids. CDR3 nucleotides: TGTGCCATCACCACAGGGGATTCACCCCTCCACTTT. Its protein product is CAITTGDSPLHF.

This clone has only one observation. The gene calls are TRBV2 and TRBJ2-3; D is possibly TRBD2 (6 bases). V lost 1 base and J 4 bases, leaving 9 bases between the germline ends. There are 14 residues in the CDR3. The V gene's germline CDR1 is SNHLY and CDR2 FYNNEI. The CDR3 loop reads CASSEGGRPDTQYF. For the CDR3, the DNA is TGTGCCAGCAGTGAAGGGGGGAGGCCAGATACGCAGTATTTT.

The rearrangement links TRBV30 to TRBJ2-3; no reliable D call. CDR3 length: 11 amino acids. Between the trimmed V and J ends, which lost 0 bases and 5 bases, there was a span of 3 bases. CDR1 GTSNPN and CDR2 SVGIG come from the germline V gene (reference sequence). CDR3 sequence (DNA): TGTGCCTGGAGTGTGAGAGATACGCAGTATTTT. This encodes CAWSVRDTQYF.

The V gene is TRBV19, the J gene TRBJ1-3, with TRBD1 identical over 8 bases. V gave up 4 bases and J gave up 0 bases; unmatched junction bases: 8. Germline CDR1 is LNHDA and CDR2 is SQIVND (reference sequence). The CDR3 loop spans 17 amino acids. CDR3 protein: CASSTRTGQSSGNTIYF. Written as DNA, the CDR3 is TGTGCCAGTAGTACCCGGACAGGGCAGAGCTCTGGAAACACCATATATTTT.

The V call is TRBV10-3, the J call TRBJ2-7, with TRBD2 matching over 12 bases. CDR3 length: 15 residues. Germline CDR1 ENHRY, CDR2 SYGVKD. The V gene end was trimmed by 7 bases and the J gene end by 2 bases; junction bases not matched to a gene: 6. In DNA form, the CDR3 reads TGTGCCATCACAAGAGGACTAGCGGGAACCTACGAGCAGTACTTC. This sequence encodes CAITRGLAGTYEQYF.

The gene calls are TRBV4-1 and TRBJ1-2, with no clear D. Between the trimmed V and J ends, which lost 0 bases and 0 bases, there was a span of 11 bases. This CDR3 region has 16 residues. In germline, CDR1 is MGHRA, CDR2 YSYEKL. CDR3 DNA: TGCGCCAGCAGCCAAGAGGTAGATGCACCTAACTATGGCTACACCTTC. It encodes CASSQEVDAPNYGYTF.

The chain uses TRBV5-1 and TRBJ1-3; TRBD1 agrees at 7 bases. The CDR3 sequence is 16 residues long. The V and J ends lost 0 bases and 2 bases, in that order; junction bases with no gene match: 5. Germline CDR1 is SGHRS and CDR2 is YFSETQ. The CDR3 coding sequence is TGCGCCAGCAGCTTGGGGCAGCAGGGGGCTGGAAACACCATATATTTT. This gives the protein CASSLGQQGAGNTIYF.

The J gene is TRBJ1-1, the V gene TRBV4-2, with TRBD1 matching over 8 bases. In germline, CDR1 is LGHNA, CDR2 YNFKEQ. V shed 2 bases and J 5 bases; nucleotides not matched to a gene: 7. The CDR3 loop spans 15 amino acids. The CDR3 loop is CASSQSTGVGTEAFF. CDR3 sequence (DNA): TGTGCCAGCAGCCAATCGACAGGGGTCGGAACTGAAGCTTTCTTT.

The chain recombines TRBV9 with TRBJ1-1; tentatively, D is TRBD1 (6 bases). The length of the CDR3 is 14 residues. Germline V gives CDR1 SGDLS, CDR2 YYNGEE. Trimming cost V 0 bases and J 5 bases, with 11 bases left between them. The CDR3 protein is CASSVGGGATEAFF. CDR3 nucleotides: TGTGCCAGCAGCGTAGGTGGGGGGGCAACTGAAGCTTTCTTT. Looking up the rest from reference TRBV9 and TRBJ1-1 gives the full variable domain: DSGVTQTPKHLITATGQRVTLRCSPRSGDLSVYWYQQSLDQGLQFLIQYYNGEERAKGNILERFSAQQFPDLHSELNLSSLELGDSALYFCASSVGGGATEAFFGQGTRLTVV.

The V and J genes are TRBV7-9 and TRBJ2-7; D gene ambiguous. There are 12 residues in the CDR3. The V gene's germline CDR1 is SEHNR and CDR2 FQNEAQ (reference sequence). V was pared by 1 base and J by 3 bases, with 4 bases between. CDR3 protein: CASSLDNYEQYF. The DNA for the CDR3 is TGTGCCAGCAGCTTAGACAACTACGAGCAGTACTTC.

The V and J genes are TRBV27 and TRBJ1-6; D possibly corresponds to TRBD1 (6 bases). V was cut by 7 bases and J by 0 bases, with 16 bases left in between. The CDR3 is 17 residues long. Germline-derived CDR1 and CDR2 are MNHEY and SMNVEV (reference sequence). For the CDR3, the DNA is TGTGCCAGCACCGCCGGGGGGCGGAGCTCCTATAATTCACCCCTCCACTTT. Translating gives CASTAGGRSSYNSPLHF.